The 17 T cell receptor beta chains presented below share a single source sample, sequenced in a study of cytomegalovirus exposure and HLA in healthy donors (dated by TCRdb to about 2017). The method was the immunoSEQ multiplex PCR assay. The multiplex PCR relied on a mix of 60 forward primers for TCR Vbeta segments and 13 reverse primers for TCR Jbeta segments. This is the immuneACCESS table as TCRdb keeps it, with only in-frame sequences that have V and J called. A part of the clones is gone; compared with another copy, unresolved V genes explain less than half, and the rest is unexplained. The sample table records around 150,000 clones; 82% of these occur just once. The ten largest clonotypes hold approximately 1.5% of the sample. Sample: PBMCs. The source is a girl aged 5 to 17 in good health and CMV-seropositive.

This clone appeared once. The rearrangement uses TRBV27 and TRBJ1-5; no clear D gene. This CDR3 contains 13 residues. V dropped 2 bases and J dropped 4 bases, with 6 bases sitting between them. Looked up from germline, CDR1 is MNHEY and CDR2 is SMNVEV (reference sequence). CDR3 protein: CASSLGSNQPQHF. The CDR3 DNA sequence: TGTGCCAGCAGTTTAGGCAGTAATCAGCCCCAGCATTTT.

The CDR3 nucleotides are TGTGCCAGCAGTCAGGGGGCCGTGGGCACTGAAGCTTTCTTT. Its translation is CASSQGAVGTEAFF. V and J are TRBV6-5 and TRBJ1-1, with TRBD1 matching 8 bases. Losses at the gene ends were 5 bases for V and 4 bases for J; bases not matched to a gene: 6. CDR3 length: 14 residues. Germline V lookup: CDR1 MNHEY, CDR2 SVGAGI.

The CDR3 reads CASSEFTGVYEQYF. CDR3 nucleotides: TGTGCCAGCAGTGAATTTACAGGGGTCTACGAGCAGTACTTC. The chain recombines TRBV25-1 with TRBJ2-7; TRBD1 aligns across 7 bases. Losses at the gene ends were 1 base for V and 3 bases for J; bases not matched to a gene: 3. The CDR3 length is 14 residues. CDR1 and CDR2 from the germline V gene are MGHDK and SYGVNS.

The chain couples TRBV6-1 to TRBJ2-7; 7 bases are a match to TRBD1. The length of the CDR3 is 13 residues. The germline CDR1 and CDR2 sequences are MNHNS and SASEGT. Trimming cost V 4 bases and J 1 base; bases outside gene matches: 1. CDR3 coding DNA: TGTGCCAGCAGTGGGACAGGTTCCTACGAGCAGTACTTC. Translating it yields CASSGTGSYEQYF.

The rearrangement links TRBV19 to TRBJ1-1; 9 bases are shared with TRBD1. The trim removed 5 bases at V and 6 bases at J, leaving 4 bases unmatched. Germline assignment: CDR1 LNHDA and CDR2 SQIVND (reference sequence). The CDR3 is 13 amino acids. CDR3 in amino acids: CASSLRQGAEAFF. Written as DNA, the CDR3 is TGTGCCAGTAGTCTGAGACAGGGGGCTGAAGCTTTCTTT.

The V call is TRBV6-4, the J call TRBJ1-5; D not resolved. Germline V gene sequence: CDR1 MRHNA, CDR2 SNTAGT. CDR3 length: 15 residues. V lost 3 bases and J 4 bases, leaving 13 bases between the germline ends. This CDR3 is CASSESNGGNQPQHF. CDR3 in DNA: TGTGCCAGCAGTGAGAGTAACGGAGGGAATCAGCCCCAGCATTTT.

The DNA of the CDR3 is TGTGCCAGCAGCGTAGATACAGGGTACATAACGCAGTATTTT. Translating it yields CASSVDTGYITQYF. The rearrangement links TRBV9 to TRBJ2-3, with D possibly TRBD1 on 6 matching bases. Trimming took 0 bases from V and 9 from J, leaving 14 bases between them. Germline V gives CDR1 SGDLS, CDR2 YYNGEE. The CDR3 is made up of 14 amino acids.

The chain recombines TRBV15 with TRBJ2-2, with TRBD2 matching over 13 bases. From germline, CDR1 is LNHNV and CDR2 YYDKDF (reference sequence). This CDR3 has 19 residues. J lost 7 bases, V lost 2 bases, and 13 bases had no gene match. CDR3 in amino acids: CATSRTAFTSGREVGELFF. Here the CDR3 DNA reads TGTGCCACCAGCAGAACGGCGTTTACTAGCGGGAGGGAGGTCGGGGAGCTGTTTTTT.

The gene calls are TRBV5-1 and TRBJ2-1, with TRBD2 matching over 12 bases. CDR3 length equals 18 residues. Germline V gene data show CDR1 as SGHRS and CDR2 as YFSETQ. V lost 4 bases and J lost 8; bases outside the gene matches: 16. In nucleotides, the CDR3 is TGCGCCAGCAGCCCCCCTAGCGGGAGGGCCGGTACCTCGGATGAGCAGTTCTTC. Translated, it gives CASSPPSGRAGTSDEQFF.

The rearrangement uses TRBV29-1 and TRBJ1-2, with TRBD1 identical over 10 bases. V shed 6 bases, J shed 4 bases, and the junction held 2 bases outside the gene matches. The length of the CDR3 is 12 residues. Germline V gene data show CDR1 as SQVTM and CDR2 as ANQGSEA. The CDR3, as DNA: TGCAGCGTGGGGGACAGGGGCTATGGCTACACCTTC. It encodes CSVGDRGYGYTF.

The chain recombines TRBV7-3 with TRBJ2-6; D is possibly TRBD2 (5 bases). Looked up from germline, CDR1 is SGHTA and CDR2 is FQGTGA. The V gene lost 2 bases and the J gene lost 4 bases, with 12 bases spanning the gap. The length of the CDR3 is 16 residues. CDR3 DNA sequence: TGTGCCAGCAGCTTAGATGGGCGGGTCGGGGCCAACGTCCTGACTTTC. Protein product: CASSLDGRVGANVLTF. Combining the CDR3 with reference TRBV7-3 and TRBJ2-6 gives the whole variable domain GAGVSQTPSNKVTEKGKYVELRCDPISGHTALYWYRQSLGQGPEFLIYFQGTGAADDSGLPNDRFFAVRPEGSVSTLKIQRTERGDSAVYLCASSLDGRVGANVLTFGAGSRLTVL.

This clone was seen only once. CDR3 in amino acids: CASSLDNPGDGYTF. As DNA, the CDR3 is TGCGCCAGCAGCTTGGATAACCCAGGGGATGGCTACACCTTC. The chain has TRBV5-1 and TRBJ1-2; the D gene is possibly TRBD1 (6 bases). V lost 0 bases and J lost 6, with 12 bases in between. This CDR3 has 14 residues. The germline gives CDR1 SGHRS, CDR2 YFSETQ.

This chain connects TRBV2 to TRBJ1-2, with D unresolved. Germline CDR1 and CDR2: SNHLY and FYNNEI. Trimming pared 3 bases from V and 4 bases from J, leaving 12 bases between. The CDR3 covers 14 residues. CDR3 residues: CASSDFRNSYGYTF. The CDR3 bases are TGTGCCAGCAGTGATTTCCGGAACAGCTATGGCTACACCTTC.

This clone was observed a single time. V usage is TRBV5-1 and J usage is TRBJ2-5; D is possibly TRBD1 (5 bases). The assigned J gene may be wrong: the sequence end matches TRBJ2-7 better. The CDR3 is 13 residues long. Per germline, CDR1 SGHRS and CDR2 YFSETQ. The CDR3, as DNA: TGCGCCAGCAGCCCGGACATTGGCGACGAGCAGTACTTC. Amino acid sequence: CASSPDIGDEQYF.

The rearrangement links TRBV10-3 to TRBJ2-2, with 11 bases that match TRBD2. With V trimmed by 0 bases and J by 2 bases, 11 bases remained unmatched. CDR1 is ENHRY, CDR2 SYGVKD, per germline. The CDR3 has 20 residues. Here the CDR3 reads CAISESIGLAGPTNTGELFF. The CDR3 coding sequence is TGTGCCATCAGTGAGTCGATCGGACTAGCGGGTCCTACTAACACCGGGGAGCTGTTTTTT.

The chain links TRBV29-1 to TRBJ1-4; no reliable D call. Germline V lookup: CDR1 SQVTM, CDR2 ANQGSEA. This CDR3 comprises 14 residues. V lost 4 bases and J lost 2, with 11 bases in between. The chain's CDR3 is CSVVGGPTNEKLFF. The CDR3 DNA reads TGCAGCGTTGTCGGAGGTCCTACTAATGAAAAACTGTTTTTT.

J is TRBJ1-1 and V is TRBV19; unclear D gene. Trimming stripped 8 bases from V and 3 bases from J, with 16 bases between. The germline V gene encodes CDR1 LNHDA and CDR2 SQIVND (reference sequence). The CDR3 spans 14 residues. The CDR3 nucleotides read TGTGCCAGTGCACCGGGTCTACGGGACACTGAAGCTTTCTTT. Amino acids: CASAPGLRDTEAFF.